A single sample gave rise to the 25 T cell receptor beta chains below, sequenced in a study of read filtering for tumor transcriptome and immune sequencing. The library was built from 400 ng RNA with molecular barcoded adaptors for alpha/delta and beta/gamma chains. TCRdb fed the reads into MiXCR, producing one record per CDR3 protein. This sample has about 93,000 distinct CDR3 sequences, with 20% to 25% found just once. Sequencing input: a population of CD138-negative cells sorted from bone marrow. All receptors come from a donor at least 40 years old with multiple myeloma.

This clonotype was picked up many times. The DNA of the CDR3 is TGTGCCAGCAGTTTAGTGGGCACGGCTAGCGGGGGCTACAATGAGCAGTTCTTC. It is translated as CASSLVGTASGGYNEQFF. The chain is built from TRBV28 and TRBJ2-1; 10 bases match TRBD2. Trimming cost V 2 bases and J 3 bases; bases outside gene matches: 10. The CDR3 covers 18 residues. Germline CDR1 is MDHEN and CDR2 is SYDVKM.

This clonotype appeared many times. The chain carries TRBV29-1 and TRBJ1-4; TRBD1 agrees at 8 bases. This CDR3 is 13 amino acids long. V lost 7 bases and J lost 3; bases outside the gene matches: 4. Germline loops: CDR1 SQVTM, CDR2 ANQGSEA. DNA of the CDR3: TGCAGCGGGACAGGGACGGCTAATGAAAAACTGTTTTTT. It is translated as CSGTGTANEKLFF.

This clonotype came up many times. V is TRBV20-1 and J is TRBJ2-1; possibly TRBD1 for D (5 bases). The CDR3 is made up of 14 amino acids. The V end was cut by 3 bases, the J end by 5 bases, with 14 bases between. From germline, CDR1 is DFQATT and CDR2 SNEGSKA (reference sequence). The DNA for the CDR3 is TGCAGTGCTAGTGACAGACGAGGCCACAATGAGCAGTTCTTC. Protein sequence: CSASDRRGHNEQFF.

The rearrangement links TRBV7-9 to TRBJ1-1; D possibly corresponds to TRBD1 (6 bases). Looked up from germline, CDR1 is SEHNR and CDR2 is FQNEAQ (reference sequence). This CDR3 is built from 14 residues. Trimming shortened V by 4 bases and J by 3 bases, and 12 bases separated the two germline ends. CDR3 amino acids: CASSSAGAHTEAFF. For the CDR3, the DNA is TGTGCCAGCAGCTCAGCAGGGGCGCACACTGAAGCTTTCTTT.

This clonotype was recorded many times. This rearrangement joins TRBV12-3 or TRBV12-4 to TRBJ2-7; D remains unclear. V was cut by 5 bases and J by 2 bases, with 16 bases left in between. CDR3 length equals 15 residues. The CDR3 spells CASSTSLAETYEQYF. DNA of the CDR3: TGTGCCAGCAGTACATCCCTGGCAGAGACCTACGAGCAGTACTTC.

Worth noting for this clonotype: The junction does not match germline at one end; this may be a read error. V usage is TRBV29-1 and J usage is TRBJ2-1; TRBD2 might be the D (6 bases). Germline assignment: CDR1 SQVTM and CDR2 ANQGSEA. The CDR3 consists of 15 residues. This CDR3 is CSAPQCERVCNDQFF. CDR3 nucleotide sequence: TGCAGCGCCCCTCAGTGCGAGCGGGTATGCAATGATCAGTTCTTC.

This clonotype has ten or more counts. The chain recombines TRBV30 with TRBJ1-5; TRBD1 agrees at 8 bases. The ends lost 0 bases at V and 7 bases at J; junction bases unmatched: 5. There are 14 residues in the CDR3. Germline V gene sequence: CDR1 GTSNPN, CDR2 SVGIG (reference sequence). CDR3 loop: CAWSVNRGWQPQHF. The CDR3 bases are TGTGCCTGGAGTGTAAACAGGGGGTGGCAGCCCCAGCATTTT. Supplemented by reference TRBV30 and TRBJ1-5, the full variable domain reads SQTIHQWPATLVQPVGSPLSLECTVEGTSNPNLYWYRQAAGRGLQLLFYSVGIGQISSEVPQNLSASRPQDRQFILSSKKLLLSDSGFYLCAWSVNRGWQPQHFGDGTRLSIL.

Worth noting for this clonotype: Possible read error: a much larger clone is one base away. The chain recombines TRBV4-1 with TRBJ2-1, with no clear D. The CDR3 length is 13 residues. V lost 0 bases, J lost 10 bases, and 10 bases lay in between. Per germline, CDR1 MGHRA and CDR2 YSYEKL. CDR3 sequence reads: CASSQERIGEQFF. Written as DNA, the CDR3 is TGCGCCAGCAGCCAAGAAAGGATAGGGGAGCAGTTCTTC.

The table lists this clonotype with many counts. The chain combines TRBV24-1 with TRBJ1-5; 10 bases map to TRBD1. Trimming removed 4 bases from V and 5 bases from J; junction bases left unmatched: 4. The germline CDR1 and CDR2 sequences are KGHDR and SFDVKD. This CDR3 has 15 residues. The chain's CDR3 is CATSDSGQGDQPQHF. In nucleotides, the CDR3 is TGTGCCACCAGTGACAGCGGACAGGGGGATCAGCCCCAGCATTTT.

The genes are TRBV14 and TRBJ1-1; perhaps TRBD2 as D (5 bases). The J call could be wrong; TRBJ2-7 is a better fit for the DNA end. The germline V gene has CDR1 SGHDN and CDR2 FVKESK. The CDR3 extends over 13 amino acids. CDR3 bases: TGTGCCAGCAGCCAAGATGAGGCCCGGGGGCAGTACTTC. It codes for CASSQDEARGQYF.

The rearrangement joins TRBV10-3 to TRBJ1-5; 10 positions match TRBD1. J was trimmed by 4 bases and V by 2 bases; bases with no gene match: 5. Germline CDR1 and CDR2: ENHRY and SYGVKD. This CDR3 has 16 amino acids. The CDR3 bases are TGTGCCATCAGTGAGCCCCGGGACAGGGGAAATCAGCCCCAGCATTTT. Translation gives CAISEPRDRGNQPQHF.

This chain connects TRBV7-9 to TRBJ1-4; unclear D gene. Trimming removed 5 bases at V and 7 bases at J, with 23 bases between. Germline CDR1 reads SEHNR; CDR2 reads FQNEAQ (reference sequence). The CDR3 sequence is 17 residues long. The CDR3 DNA is TGTGCCAGCAGCCCGTCCATCCGTCCGGGGTCCGGTGAAAAACTGTTTTTT. The encoded protein is CASSPSIRPGSGEKLFF.

The gene calls are TRBV6-2 or TRBV6-3 and TRBJ2-1; D is unclear. The germline V and J ends were trimmed by 4 bases and 10 bases, with 17 bases remaining between them. There are 14 residues in the CDR3. Germline V gene data show CDR1 as MNHEY and CDR2 as SVGEGT. CDR3 DNA sequence: TGTGCCAGCAGTTTAATTTTGGGGTTAAACGAGCAGTTCTTC. Protein sequence: CASSLILGLNEQFF.

This clonotype was observed at least ten times. The chain couples TRBV29-1 to TRBJ2-3; D is perhaps TRBD1 (6 bases). Germline values: CDR1 SQVTM, CDR2 ANQGSEA. The CDR3 totals 16 residues. Trimming cost V 2 bases and J 0 bases, with 15 bases left between them. The chain's CDR3 is CSVETGRDISTDTQYF. Here the CDR3 DNA reads TGCAGCGTTGAAACCGGACGGGACATTAGCACAGATACGCAGTATTTT.

This clonotype was detected ten times or more. This chain uses TRBV2 with TRBJ2-7; no definite D call. Trimming removed 7 bases from V and 1 base from J, with 17 bases in between. CDR1 is SNHLY and CDR2 is FYNNEI in the germline V gene. The CDR3 runs to 15 residues. CDR3 coding DNA: TGTGCCAGCATAAACGGAGTATCAGAGTCCTACGAGCAGTACTTC. Translation gives CASINGVSESYEQYF.

This clonotype was seen many times. This chain joins TRBV5-1 and TRBJ2-7; D gene uncertain. This CDR3 comprises 13 residues. V was clipped by 1 base and J by 1 base, with 6 bases between them. Germline V gene sequence: CDR1 SGHRS, CDR2 YFSETQ. The CDR3 loop reads CASSLSSSYEQYF. In DNA, the CDR3 is TGCGCCAGCAGCTTGAGCAGTTCCTACGAGCAGTACTTC.

This clonotype has a count of ten or more. The chain joins TRBV5-1 to TRBJ2-2; D perhaps matches TRBD1 (6 bases). Germline values: CDR1 SGHRS, CDR2 YFSETQ. This CDR3 has 16 amino acids. V shed 0 bases and J shed 3 bases, with 12 bases lying between them. CDR3: CASSLGRDTHTGELFF. CDR3 DNA: TGCGCCAGCAGCTTGGGTCGGGACACCCACACCGGGGAGCTGTTTTTT.

The CDR3 protein is CASSFEQGYGYTF. For the CDR3, the DNA is TGCGCCAGCAGCTTTGAACAGGGTTATGGCTACACCTTC. This chain uses TRBV5-1 with TRBJ1-2; D might be TRBD1 (6 bases). V lost 2 bases and J lost 5, with 10 bases in between. Germline V gene lookup returns CDR1 SGHRS and CDR2 YFSETQ. This CDR3 contains 13 residues.

This clonotype was seen repeatedly, ten times or more. The chain has TRBV29-1 and TRBJ1-4, with 7 positions matching TRBD1. The germline V gene has CDR1 SQVTM and CDR2 ANQGSEA. V shed 6 bases, J shed 5 bases, and the junction held 6 bases outside the gene matches. The CDR3 is 13 amino acids. The CDR3 sequence: CSVGDRKNEKLFF. In DNA, the CDR3 is TGCAGCGTCGGGGACAGAAAAAATGAAAAACTGTTTTTT.

This clonotype came up many times. This chain joins TRBV3-1 and TRBJ2-1; 7 nucleotides agree with TRBD1. CDR1 and CDR2 (germline): LGHDT, YNNKEL (reference sequence). The length of the CDR3 is 16 residues. V shed 1 base, J shed 8 bases, and the junction held 11 bases outside the gene matches. CDR3 in DNA: TGTGCCAGCAGCCAAGTGCTTGGGACAGCGTGGGATGAGCAGTTCTTC. It encodes CASSQVLGTAWDEQFF.

This clonotype appeared many times. The genes are TRBV20-1 and TRBJ2-7; TRBD1 matches at 10 bases. Germline CDR1 reads DFQATT; CDR2 reads SNEGSKA (reference sequence). Losses at the gene ends were 6 bases for V and 5 bases for J; bases not matched to a gene: 10. The CDR3 is 14 amino acids. The CDR3 here is CSAPPGQGRNEQYF. The CDR3 region has the DNA TGCAGTGCCCCACCGGGACAGGGGCGCAACGAGCAGTACTTC.

The chain joins TRBV7-2 to TRBJ2-2, with 8 bases fitting TRBD2. There are 15 residues in the CDR3. Germline V gene lookup returns CDR1 SGHTA and CDR2 FQGNSA. V was clipped by 11 bases and J by 5 bases; unmatched bases: 13. The CDR3 sequence is CAWRGSGTRTGELFF. As DNA, the CDR3 is TGTGCCTGGAGGGGTAGCGGGACGAGAACCGGGGAGCTGTTTTTT.

This clonotype was seen many times. The chain employs TRBV4-1 and TRBJ2-7; either TRBD1 or TRBD2 may supply D (7 bases each). CDR3 length equals 14 residues. Germline values: CDR1 MGHRA, CDR2 YSYEKL. Trimming removed 4 bases at V and 1 base at J, with 11 bases between. The CDR3: CASSREGQSYEQYF. Here the CDR3 DNA reads TGCGCCAGCAGCCGGGAGGGACAGTCCTACGAGCAGTACTTC.

This clonotype has only a few counts. CDR3 region: CASSFTGLAEETQYF. DNA for the CDR3: TGTGCCAGCAGCTTCACGGGACTAGCAGAGGAGACCCAGTACTTC. V usage is TRBV9 and J usage is TRBJ2-5, with 9 bases lining up with TRBD2. The length of the CDR3 is 15 residues. The V gene end was trimmed by 4 bases and the J gene end by 5 bases; junction bases not matched to a gene: 9. Per the germline V gene, CDR1 is SGDLS and CDR2 is YYNGEE.

At least ten counts were recorded for this clonotype. The V call is TRBV10-3, the J call TRBJ2-5, with 9 bases matching TRBD2. The germline V gene encodes CDR1 ENHRY and CDR2 SYGVKD. V trimming: 3 bases; J trimming: 7 bases; junction bases outside the gene matches: 12. The CDR3 totals 16 residues. The DNA of the CDR3 is TGTGCCATCAGTGACTCCCTGGCGGGGGGGCCGGGGACCCAGTACTTC. Amino acids: CAISDSLAGGPGTQYF.